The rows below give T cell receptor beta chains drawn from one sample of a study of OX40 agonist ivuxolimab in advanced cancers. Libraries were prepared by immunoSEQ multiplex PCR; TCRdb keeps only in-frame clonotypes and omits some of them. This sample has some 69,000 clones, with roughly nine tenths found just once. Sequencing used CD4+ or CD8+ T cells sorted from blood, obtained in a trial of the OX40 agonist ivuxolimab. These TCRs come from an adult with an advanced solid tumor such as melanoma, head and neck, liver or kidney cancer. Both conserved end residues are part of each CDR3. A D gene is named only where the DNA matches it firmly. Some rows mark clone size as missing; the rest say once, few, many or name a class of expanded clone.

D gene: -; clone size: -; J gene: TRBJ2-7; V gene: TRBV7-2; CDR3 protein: CASSLSGYEQYF; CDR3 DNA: TGTGCCAGCAGCTTATCGGGTTACGAGCAGTACTTC
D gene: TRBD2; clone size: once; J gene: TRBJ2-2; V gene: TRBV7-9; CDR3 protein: CASSLASGRAGSGELFF; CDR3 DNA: TGTGCCAGCAGCTTAGCGAGCGGGAGGGCCGGGTCCGGGGAGCTGTTTTTT
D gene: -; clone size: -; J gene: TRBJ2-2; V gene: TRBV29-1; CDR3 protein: CSVDGITGELFF; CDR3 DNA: TGCAGCGTTGACGGAATAACCGGGGAGCTGTTTTTT
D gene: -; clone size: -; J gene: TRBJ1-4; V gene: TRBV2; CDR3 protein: CASTKDTQGNEKLFF; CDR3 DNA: TGTGCCAGCACCAAAGACACCCAGGGCAATGAAAAACTGTTTTTT
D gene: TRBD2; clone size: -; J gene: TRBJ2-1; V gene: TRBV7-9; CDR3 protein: CASSSRLANEQFF; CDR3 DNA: TGTGCCAGCAGCTCTAGACTAGCCAATGAGCAGTTCTTC
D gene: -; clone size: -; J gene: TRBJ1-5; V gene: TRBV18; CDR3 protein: CASSLRESNQPQHF; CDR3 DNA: TGTGCCAGCTCACTCCGGGAGAGCAATCAGCCCCAGCATTTT
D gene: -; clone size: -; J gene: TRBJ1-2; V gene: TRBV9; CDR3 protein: CASSVGSGREVGGYTF; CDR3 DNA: TGTGCCAGCAGCGTAGGTTCGGGGAGGGAGGTAGGCGGCTACACCTTC
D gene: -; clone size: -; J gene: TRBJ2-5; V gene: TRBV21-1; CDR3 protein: CASSLKDLHQETQYF; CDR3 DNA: TGTGCCAGCAGCCTAAAGGACTTGCACCAAGAGACCCAGTACTTC
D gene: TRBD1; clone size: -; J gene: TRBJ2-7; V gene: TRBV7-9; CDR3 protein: CASRLRQGADEQYF; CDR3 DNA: TGTGCCAGCAGATTAAGACAGGGGGCCGACGAGCAGTACTTC
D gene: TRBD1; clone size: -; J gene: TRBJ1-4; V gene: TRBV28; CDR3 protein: CASYNRGQNEKLFF; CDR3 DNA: TGTGCCAGCTATAACAGGGGGCAGAATGAAAAACTGTTTTTT
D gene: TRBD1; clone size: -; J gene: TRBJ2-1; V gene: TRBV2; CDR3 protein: CASSEWAGTGGRIAYNEQFF; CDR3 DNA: TGTGCCAGCAGTGAATGGGCCGGGACAGGGGGGCGGATAGCCTACAATGAGCAGTTCTTC
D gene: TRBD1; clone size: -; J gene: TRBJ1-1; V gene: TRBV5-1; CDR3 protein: CASSLAGGYSAFF; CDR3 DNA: TGCGCCAGCAGCTTGGCAGGGGGATATTCAGCTTTCTTT